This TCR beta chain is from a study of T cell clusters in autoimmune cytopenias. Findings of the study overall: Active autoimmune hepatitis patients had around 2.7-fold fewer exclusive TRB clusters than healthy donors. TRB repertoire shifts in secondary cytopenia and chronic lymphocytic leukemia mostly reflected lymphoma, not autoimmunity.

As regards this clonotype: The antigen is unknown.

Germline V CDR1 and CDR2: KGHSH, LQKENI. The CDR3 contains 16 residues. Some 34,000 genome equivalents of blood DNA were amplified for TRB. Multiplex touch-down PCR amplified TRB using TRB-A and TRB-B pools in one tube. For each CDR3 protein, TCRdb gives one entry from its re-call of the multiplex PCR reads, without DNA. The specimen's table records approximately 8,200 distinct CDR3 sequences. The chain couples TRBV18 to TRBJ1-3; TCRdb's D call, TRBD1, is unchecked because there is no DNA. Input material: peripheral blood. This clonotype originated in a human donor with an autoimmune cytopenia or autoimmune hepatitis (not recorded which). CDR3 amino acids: CASSPKDGVIGNTIYF.